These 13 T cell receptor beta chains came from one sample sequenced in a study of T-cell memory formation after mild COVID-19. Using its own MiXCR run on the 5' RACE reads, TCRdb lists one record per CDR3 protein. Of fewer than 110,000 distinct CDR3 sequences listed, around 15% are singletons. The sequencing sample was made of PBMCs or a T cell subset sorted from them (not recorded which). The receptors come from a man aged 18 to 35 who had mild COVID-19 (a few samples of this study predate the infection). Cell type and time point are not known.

CDR3 amino acids: CASSQDFFGGANYGYTF. The CDR3 coding sequence is TGCGCCAGCAGCCAAGACTTCTTCGGGGGAGCTAACTATGGCTACACCTTC. This chain joins TRBV4-3 and TRBJ1-2, with a weak D call TRBD1 (5 bases). V lost 0 bases, J lost 0 bases, and 14 bases lay in between. CDR3 length equals 17 residues. The germline V gene has CDR1 LGHNA and CDR2 YSLEER.

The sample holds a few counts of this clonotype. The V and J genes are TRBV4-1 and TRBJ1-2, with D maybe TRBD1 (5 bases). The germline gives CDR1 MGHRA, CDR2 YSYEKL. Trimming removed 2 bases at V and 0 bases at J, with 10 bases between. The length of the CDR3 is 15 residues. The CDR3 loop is CASSQWDGPNYGYTF. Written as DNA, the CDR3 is TGCGCCAGCAGCCAATGGGACGGACCTAACTATGGCTACACCTTC.

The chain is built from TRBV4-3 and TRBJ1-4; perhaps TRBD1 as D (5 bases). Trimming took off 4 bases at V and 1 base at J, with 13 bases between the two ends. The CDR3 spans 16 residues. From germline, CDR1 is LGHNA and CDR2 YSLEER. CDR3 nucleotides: TGCGCCAGCAGCCGCAAGGCAGGGAAAACTAATGAAAAACTGTTTTTT. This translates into CASSRKAGKTNEKLFF.

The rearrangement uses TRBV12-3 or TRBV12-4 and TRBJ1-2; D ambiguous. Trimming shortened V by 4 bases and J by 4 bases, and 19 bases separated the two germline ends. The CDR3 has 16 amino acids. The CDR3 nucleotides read TGTGCCAGCAGTTCAGGCGGCGGGTCGGCTCCCTATGGCTACACCTTC. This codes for CASSSGGGSAPYGYTF.

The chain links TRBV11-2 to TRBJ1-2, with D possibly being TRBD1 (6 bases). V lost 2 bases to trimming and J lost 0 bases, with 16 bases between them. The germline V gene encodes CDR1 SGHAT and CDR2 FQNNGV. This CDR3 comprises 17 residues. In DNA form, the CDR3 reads TGTGCCAGCAGCTTATCGCGATGGGGGCCTACTAACTATGGCTACACCTTC. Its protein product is CASSLSRWGPTNYGYTF.

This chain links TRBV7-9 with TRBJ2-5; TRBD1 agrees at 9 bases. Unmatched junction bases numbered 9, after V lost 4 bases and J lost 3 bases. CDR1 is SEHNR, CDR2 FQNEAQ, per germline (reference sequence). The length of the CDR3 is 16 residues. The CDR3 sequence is CASSSTPGTGKETQYF. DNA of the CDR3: TGTGCCAGCAGCTCAACGCCCGGGACAGGGAAAGAGACCCAGTACTTC.

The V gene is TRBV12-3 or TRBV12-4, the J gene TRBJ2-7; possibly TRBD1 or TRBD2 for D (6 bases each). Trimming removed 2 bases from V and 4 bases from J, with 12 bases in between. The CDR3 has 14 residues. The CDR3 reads CASSLFTGTYEQYF. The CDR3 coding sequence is TGTGCCAGCAGTTTATTCACAGGGACTTACGAGCAGTACTTC.

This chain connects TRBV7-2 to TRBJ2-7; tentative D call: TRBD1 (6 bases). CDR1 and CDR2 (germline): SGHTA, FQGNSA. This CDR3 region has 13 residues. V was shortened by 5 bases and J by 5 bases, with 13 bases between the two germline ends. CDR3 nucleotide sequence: TGTGCCAGCAGCCTCAACAGGGCCCACGAGCAGTACGTC. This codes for CASSLNRAHEQYV.

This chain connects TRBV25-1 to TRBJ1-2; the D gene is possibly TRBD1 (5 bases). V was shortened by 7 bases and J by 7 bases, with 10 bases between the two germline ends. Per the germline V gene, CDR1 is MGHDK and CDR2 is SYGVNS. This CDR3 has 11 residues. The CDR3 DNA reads TGTGCCAGCACTGACAGTAGTGGCTACACCTTC. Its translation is CASTDSSGYTF.

CDR3 residues: CASSQGGAEWDTQYF. Written as DNA, the CDR3 is TGCGCCAGCAGCCAAGGAGGGGCAGAATGGGATACGCAGTATTTT. The rearrangement links TRBV4-3 to TRBJ2-3, with D perhaps TRBD1 or TRBD2 (5 bases each). Germline V gives CDR1 LGHNA, CDR2 YSLEER. CDR3 length equals 15 residues. V lost 1 base, J lost 6 bases, and 14 bases lay in between.

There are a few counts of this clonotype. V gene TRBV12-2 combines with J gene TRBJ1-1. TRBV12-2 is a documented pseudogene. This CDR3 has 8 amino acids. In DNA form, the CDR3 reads TGTGCAAGTCGCTTCCCTTTCTTT. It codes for CASRFPFF.

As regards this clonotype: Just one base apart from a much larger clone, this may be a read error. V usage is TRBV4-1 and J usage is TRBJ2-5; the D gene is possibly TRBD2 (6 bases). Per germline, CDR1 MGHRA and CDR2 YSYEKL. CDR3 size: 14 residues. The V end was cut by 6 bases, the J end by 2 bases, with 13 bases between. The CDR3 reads CASRDAGLQETQYF. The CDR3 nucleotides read TGCGCCAGCAGGGACGCGGGGCTGCAAGAGACCCAGTACTTC.

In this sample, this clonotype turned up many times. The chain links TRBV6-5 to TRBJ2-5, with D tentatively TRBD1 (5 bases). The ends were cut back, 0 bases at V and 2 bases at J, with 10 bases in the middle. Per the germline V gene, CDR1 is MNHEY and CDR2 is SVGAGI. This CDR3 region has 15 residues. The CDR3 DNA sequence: TGTGCCAGCAGTTACTCGGGTGGGGCTCAAGAGACCCAGTACTTC. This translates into CASSYSGGAQETQYF.